Sequencing of this TCR beta chain was carried out in a study of cytomegalovirus exposure and HLA in healthy donors. Notes on the study in general: Reportedly, fewer N-insertions than the roughly 700-donor mean appeared in an Asian-associated ancestry cluster in a later analysis. A link between a missense DCLRE1C variant and TCR beta V- and J-gene trimming emerged from a later analysis. Presence/absence analyses took donor sequencing depth as roughly uniform.

PCR involved 60 Vbeta and 13 Jbeta primers. Measured with immunoSEQ multiplex PCR; TCRdb has only the in-frame clones, and not every one. There are under 200,000 clones in the sample; 77% occur only once, and 7.4% lies in the top ten. The CDR3 totals 14 residues. The trim removed 4 bases at V and 6 bases at J, leaving 7 bases unmatched. The germline CDR1 and CDR2 sequences are KGHSH and LQKENI. For this clone: Its antigen is unknown.

This receptor was obtained from a male donor in good health and CMV-seropositive. The sequenced sample consisted of PBMCs. This chain joins TRBV18 and TRBJ1-2, with 8 bases matching TRBD1. For the CDR3, the DNA is TGTGCCAGCTCACACGCGGACAGGGTGAATGGCTACACCTTC. Its translation is CASSHADRVNGYTF.